These 18 T cell receptor beta chains were all obtained from the same sample, sequenced in a study of blood T cells in healthy people across ages. Alongside a J-beta primer mix, a sample-barcoded 5' primer served in a second PCR lasting 7 to 11 cycles. A single record per CDR3 protein comes from TCRdb applying MiXCR to the 5' RACE reads. Here the sample spans fewer than 750,000 distinct CDR3 sequences, around 48% being singletons. Specimen: blood. The receptors stem from a man aged 80 or over in good health.

The chain combines TRBV9 with TRBJ2-1, with 13 bases that match TRBD2. V was pared by 4 bases and J by 7 bases, with 11 bases of the junction left unmatched. Germline CDR1 SGDLS, CDR2 YYNGEE. The CDR3 is 17 residues long. The CDR3 DNA is TGTGCCAGCAGCCCACCGGGACTAGCGGGGTCTAATAATGAGCAGTTCTTC. Protein product: CASSPPGLAGSNNEQFF.

The gene calls are TRBV5-1 and TRBJ2-5; D remains ambiguous. Trimming removed 4 bases from V and 11 bases from J, with 18 bases in between. The CDR3 is made up of 13 amino acids. The germline CDR1 and CDR2 sequences are SGHRS and YFSETQ. CDR3 protein: CASSPPSTSEQYF. The CDR3 coding sequence is TGCGCCAGCAGCCCCCCCTCAACGAGTGAGCAGTACTTC.

This clonotype occurred many times. The chain uses TRBV10-3 and TRBJ2-7; possibly TRBD1 for D (6 bases). Trimming pared 5 bases from V and 5 bases from J, leaving 13 bases between. The CDR3 has 13 amino acids. The germline gives CDR1 ENHRY, CDR2 SYGVKD. The CDR3 reads CAISHEQGHEQYF. In DNA form, the CDR3 reads TGTGCCATCAGTCACGAACAGGGCCACGAGCAGTACTTC.

This CDR3 reads CASSPLARIYEQYF. CDR3 sequence (DNA): TGTGCCAGCAGCCCCCTGGCTCGTATCTACGAGCAGTACTTC. V is TRBV5-5 and J is TRBJ2-7; no firm D call. The germline CDR1 and CDR2 sequences are SGHKS and YYEKEE (reference sequence). V lost 4 bases and J lost 3, with 14 bases in between. CDR3 length equals 14 residues.

About this clonotype itself: This may arise from a read error, as a much more abundant clone is one base away. The genes are TRBV29-1 and TRBJ2-5, with 10 bases identical to TRBD2. The CDR3 is 16 amino acids. Losses at the gene ends were 3 bases for V and 11 bases for J; bases not matched to a gene: 18. CDR1 is SQVTM, CDR2 ANQGSEA, per germline. CDR3 DNA sequence: TGCAGCGTTGAGTACGCTAGCGGGGGAACATTTAGTGGGCAGTACTTC. Its translation: CSVEYASGGTFSGQYF.

This clonotype was detected a few times. The CDR3 reads CSARRGGTSYEQYF. CDR3 nucleotides: TGCAGTGCTAGGCGGGGCGGGACCTCCTACGAGCAGTACTTC. V and J are TRBV20-1 and TRBJ2-7, with a weak D call TRBD2 (6 bases). The CDR3 extends over 14 amino acids. From germline, CDR1 is DFQATT and CDR2 SNEGSKA (reference sequence). Trimming took off 3 bases at V and 0 bases at J, with 12 bases between the two ends.

This rearrangement joins TRBV9 to TRBJ2-1; 11 nucleotides line up with TRBD2. CDR3 length: 14 residues. V was pared by 2 bases and J by 7 bases, with 2 bases of the junction left unmatched. Germline V gene data show CDR1 as SGDLS and CDR2 as YYNGEE. The CDR3 here is CASSVSGRENEQFF. CDR3 nucleotide sequence: TGTGCCAGCAGCGTTAGCGGGAGGGAGAATGAGCAGTTCTTC.

The chain couples TRBV20-1 to TRBJ2-7; D possibly corresponds to TRBD2 (6 bases). The CDR3 is made up of 13 amino acids. The germline gives CDR1 DFQATT, CDR2 SNEGSKA (reference sequence). Trimming left V 5 bases short and J 2 bases short, with 13 bases between. The CDR3, as DNA: TGCAGTGCTGCTGGGACTCGAACCTACGAGCAGTACTTC. Its translation: CSAAGTRTYEQYF.

This chain connects TRBV7-9 to TRBJ1-5; the D gene is possibly TRBD1 (5 bases). Trimming took off 1 base at V and 6 bases at J, with 13 bases between the two ends. The CDR3 has 15 residues. From germline, CDR1 is SEHNR and CDR2 FQNEAQ (reference sequence). As DNA, the CDR3 is TGTGCCAGCAGCTTAGGCGACGAAGGGACTCAGCCCCAGCATTTT. Translating gives CASSLGDEGTQPQHF.

A remark on this clonotype: The junction differs from germline at one of its ends, possibly a read error. The chain uses TRBV7-9 and TRBJ1-5; TRBD1 matches 7 bases. The germline V gene encodes CDR1 SEHNR and CDR2 FQNEAQ (reference sequence). There are 16 residues in the CDR3. The CDR3 region has the DNA TGTGCTAGCAACGGATACAGGGGTGGGAGCAATCAGCCCCAGCATTTT. Translation gives CASNGYRGGSNQPQHF.

Concerning this clonotype itself: One junction end disagrees with the germline gene, perhaps due to a read error. The J gene is TRBJ2-3, the V gene TRBV3-1; D not resolved. Germline-derived CDR1 and CDR2 are LGHDT and YNNKEL (reference sequence). This CDR3 is 13 amino acids long. The CDR3 reads CVSSDRSSDTQYF. The CDR3 DNA follows: TGTGTCAGCAGCGATCGATCGTCAGATACGCAGTATTTT.

The genes are TRBV7-2 and TRBJ2-5, with TRBD1 identical over 9 bases. J gave up 5 bases and V 5 bases, and 9 bases lay outside the gene matches. Germline CDR1 and CDR2: SGHTA and FQGNSA. CDR3 size: 15 residues. In DNA, the CDR3 is TGTGCCAGCAGCCTGAACAGGGGGCGAGGGGAGACCCAGTACTTC. Its translation is CASSLNRGRGETQYF.

This clonotype has just a few counts. The rearrangement links TRBV20-1 to TRBJ2-7; TRBD2 agrees at 7 bases. The CDR3 runs to 17 residues. Per the germline V gene, CDR1 is DFQATT and CDR2 is SNEGSKA (reference sequence). V was clipped by 0 bases and J by 3 bases; unmatched bases: 14. CDR3 sequence: CSARDPYRDYNYYEQYF. The CDR3 nucleotides read TGCAGTGCTAGAGATCCCTACCGGGACTATAACTACTACGAGCAGTACTTC.

The rearrangement uses TRBV3-1 and TRBJ2-6, with TRBD1 matching 9 bases. V trimming: 3 bases; J trimming: 11 bases; junction bases outside the gene matches: 5. Per germline, CDR1 LGHDT and CDR2 YNNKEL (reference sequence). The CDR3 runs to 14 residues. The CDR3 region is CASSHRQGVDVLTF. CDR3 DNA: TGTGCCAGCAGCCATCGACAGGGGGTAGACGTCCTGACTTTC.

Turning to this clonotype: This may come from a read error, since a much larger clone is one base off. The V call is TRBV29-1, the J call TRBJ2-7; D uncertain. This CDR3 has 12 amino acids. V gave up 7 bases and J gave up 2 bases, with 12 bases separating them. CDR1 SQVTM and CDR2 ANQGSEA come from the germline V gene. The CDR3 DNA follows: TGCAGCGCGAGTGAACAGACCTACGAGCAGTACTTC. Its protein is CSASEQTYEQYF.

V and J are TRBV7-2 and TRBJ2-5; TRBD2 matches at 9 bases. Gene TRBJ2-7 matches the end of the DNA better, so the J call may be wrong. This CDR3 spans 13 amino acids. Germline CDR1 SGHTA, CDR2 FQGNSA. CDR3 amino acids: CASSLGLAVEQYF. The CDR3 nucleotides read TGTGCCAGCAGCTTGGGACTAGCTGTCGAGCAGTACTTC.

This clonotype was counted only a few times. J is TRBJ2-2 and V is TRBV6-6; D might be TRBD1 or TRBD2, each matching 5 bases. There are 13 residues in the CDR3. The germline V and J ends were trimmed by 10 bases and 2 bases, with 11 bases remaining between them. Germline CDR1 and CDR2: MNHNY and SVGAGI (reference sequence). In DNA form, the CDR3 reads TGTGCCAACAGGCGGGCCAACACCGGGGAGCTGTTTTTT. This gives the protein CANRRANTGELFF.

This chain connects TRBV12-3 or TRBV12-4 to TRBJ2-1; no firm D call. The DNA end is a closer match to TRBJ2-7, so the J assignment may be wrong. CDR3 length: 12 residues. In nucleotides, the CDR3 is TGTGCCAGCAGTACCACGTACAATGAGCAGTACTTC. Its translation is CASSTTYNEQYF.